The present TCR beta chain was sequenced within a study of T cells in Graves' hyperthyroidism and ophthalmopathy. Study summary: Peripheral blood specimens were obtained at initial diagnosis, prior to any treatment.

Regions amplified from RNA transcripts were the TCR beta CDR3 regions. The study used the HTBI primer set for a first-round RT-PCR of the TCR CDR3. TCRdb reanalysed the multiplex PCR reads using MiXCR and keeps one entry per CDR3 protein. This repertoire shows 380,000 or so distinct CDR3 sequences, 19% found once; its top ten account for roughly 3.5%. This clonotype was seen only a few times. The antigen remains unidentified. A read error may explain this, as a much larger clone is one base away. From roughly 9.2 ml of fresh peripheral blood, PBMCs were isolated. This CDR3 is built from 12 residues. Findings and caveats of the study: By a 13 V-J model, ophthalmopathy was set apart from stable hyperthyroidism.

This chain connects TRBV12-3 or TRBV12-4 to TRBJ2-5; the D gene could be TRBD1 or TRBD2 (5 bases each). This TCR was recovered from a woman younger than 30 with Graves' hyperthyroidism. Sequencing was done on a sample of blood. In DNA form, the CDR3 reads TGTGCCAGCAGACGGGACCTAGAGACCAAGTACTTC. Translating gives CASRRDLETKYF.